Sequencing of this T cell receptor (beta chain) was carried out in a study of ipilimumab plus nivolumab after autologous stem cell transplantation. Study at large: A median of about 8 nivolumab and roughly 5 ipilimumab doses were given. The DLBCL group included primary refractory and relapsed cases.

The J segment lost 0 bases and the V segment lost 9 bases, leaving 5 bases of the junction unmatched. This CDR3 has 15 residues. Germline CDR1 is LNHDA and CDR2 is SQIVND (reference sequence). The data were produced by immunoSEQ multiplex PCR, yet TCRdb's version contains in-frame clones alone and is incomplete. Of tens of thousands of clones listed, around 80% are singletons. Patients got ipilimumab 1 mg/kg beginning 14 to 28 days post-transplant. Patients received nivolumab 3 mg/kg at weeks 1, 4, 7, 10, then fortnightly to week 26. The sample consisted of PBMCs, taken in a trial of ipilimumab plus nivolumab as post-transplant consolidation. This chain links TRBV19 with TRBJ2-6; TRBD2 aligns across 7 bases. This TCR came from a male donor with diffuse large B-cell lymphoma. CDR3 in amino acids: CASKIAGSGANVLTF. The CDR3 DNA reads TGTGCCAGCAAGATAGCGGGCTCTGGGGCCAACGTCCTGACTTTC.